A selection of T cell receptor beta chains follows, all from one sample in a study of cytomegalovirus exposure and HLA in healthy donors. Measured with immunoSEQ multiplex PCR; TCRdb has only the in-frame clones, and not every one. This table has 100,000 to 150,000 clones, around 72% appearing once. The sequencing sample was made of PBMCs. The receptor set was obtained from a man under 40 in good health and CMV-seronegative. Both conserved end residues are part of each CDR3. A D gene is named only where the DNA matches it firmly. Not all rows give a size; the values are once, few, many and, for expanded clones, a class.

v_call	d_call	clone_size	j_call	cdr3_nt	cdr3_aa
TRBV2	NA	few	TRBJ2-5	TGTGCCAGCAGTGACTCCGAAGAGACCCAGTACTTC	CASSDSEETQYF
TRBV5-4	NA	NA	TRBJ1-6	TGTGCCAGCAGCTTGGCGGGGGGCCACAATTCACCCCTCCACTTT	CASSLAGGHNSPLHF
TRBV27	NA	NA	TRBJ2-7	TGTGCCAGCAGTCCGACAGCTCCGAGTTCTAACGAGCAGTACTTC	CASSPTAPSSNEQYF
TRBV5-1	TRBD1	NA	TRBJ1-1	TGCGCCAGCAGCACAGACAGATCAGGGGGGAGCACTGAAGCTTTCTTT	CASSTDRSGGSTEAFF
TRBV19	NA	NA	TRBJ2-5	TGTGCACGGGAGACCCAGTACTTC	CARETQYF
TRBV2	TRBD1	NA	TRBJ1-1	TGTGCCAGCAGTGCCCCAGACAGGGGGACTGAAGCTTTCTTT	CASSAPDRGTEAFF
TRBV10-3	NA	few	TRBJ2-3	TGTGCCATCAGTGAGACCATGGAGGTACGGGATACGCAGTATTTT	CAISETMEVRDTQYF
TRBV10-3	TRBD1	NA	TRBJ1-5	TGTGCCATCAGTTTGACAGGGACGGGTCAGCCCCAGCATTTT	CAISLTGTGQPQHF
TRBV7-9	TRBD1	few	TRBJ2-7	TGTGCCAGCAGATCCGCATCCGCGTACAGGGGGATATCCTACGAGCAGTACTTC	CASRSASAYRGISYEQYF
TRBV4-3	TRBD1	NA	TRBJ1-2	TGCGCCAGCAGCCAAGGGACAGGGTATGGCTACACCTTC	CASSQGTGYGYTF
TRBV19	NA	NA	TRBJ1-1	TGTGCCAGTACTAAACCCTCGAGCAGCGGGGCTTTCTTT	CASTKPSSSGAFF
TRBV5-1	NA	few	TRBJ1-1	TGCGCCAGCAGGGAATCGGGTATCCCTGAAGCTTTCTTT	CASRESGIPEAFF
TRBV19	NA	NA	TRBJ2-2	TGTGCCAGTAGTCCACCCCCAGGGGAGAACACCGGGGAGCTGTTTTTT	CASSPPPGENTGELFF
TRBV4-1	NA	NA	TRBJ2-7	TGCGCCAGCAGCCAAGATCTGTTTGAGGGCGAGCAGTACTTC	CASSQDLFEGEQYF
TRBV28	TRBD1	few	TRBJ1-2	TGTGCCAGCAGTTTGGACAGGGGGGACTATGGCTACACCTTC	CASSLDRGDYGYTF
TRBV6-4	TRBD2	NA	TRBJ2-2	TGTGCCAGCAGTGACTCAACGGGGGGGACCGGGGAGCTGTTTTTT	CASSDSTGGTGELFF
TRBV11-3	TRBD1	NA	TRBJ2-7	TGTGCCAGCAGCCCCGACAGGGACCACGAGCAGTACTTC	CASSPDRDHEQYF
TRBV5-1	TRBD2	NA	TRBJ2-1	TGCGCCAGCAGTCTTCCCACTAGCGCAGTCTACAATGAGCAGTTCTTC	CASSLPTSAVYNEQFF
TRBV6-5	NA	NA	TRBJ1-6	TGTGCCAGCCGTCGGACAGAAAATTCACCCCTCCACTTT	CASRRTENSPLHF
TRBV6-4	TRBD1	NA	TRBJ2-2	TGTGCCAGCAGTGGGGACAGGGACGCCGGGGAGCTGTTTTTT	CASSGDRDAGELFF
TRBV5-6	NA	NA	TRBJ1-3	TGTGCCAGCAGCTTGCAGGGTTCTGGAAACACCATATATTTT	CASSLQGSGNTIYF
TRBV30	NA	NA	TRBJ2-3	TGTGCCTGGAGTGTTGCTCCGGGGTCAGTGGATACGCAGTATTTT	CAWSVAPGSVDTQYF
TRBV5-6	TRBD1	few	TRBJ1-4	TGTGCCAGCAGCTTGCTTCTACAGGGGAGAGAAAAACTGTTTTTT	CASSLLLQGREKLFF
TRBV7-2	TRBD1	NA	TRBJ2-5	TGTGCCAGCAGCTCGGACAGGGCAGAGACCCAGTACTTC	CASSSDRAETQYF
TRBV7-9	TRBD2	NA	TRBJ2-3	TGTGCCAGCAGCCCCGGGACTAGCGGGACTGGCCGTTCGGATACGCAGTATTTT	CASSPGTSGTGRSDTQYF
TRBV5-6	TRBD2	NA	TRBJ2-1	TGTGCCAGCAGAATAGCGGGGGGGGTTAATGAGCAGTTCTTC	CASRIAGGVNEQFF
TRBV11-2	NA	NA	TRBJ2-2	TGTGCCAGCAGCTGGCTTAGCCTCACAACCGGGGAGCTGTTTTTT	CASSWLSLTTGELFF
TRBV19	NA	NA	TRBJ1-3	TGTACGCAGTCCACTGGAAACACCATATATTTT	CTQSTGNTIYF
TRBV28	NA	NA	TRBJ1-2	TGTGCCAGCTCGAGGAGAACTAACTATGGCTACACCTTC	CASSRRTNYGYTF
TRBV28	NA	NA	TRBJ1-5	TGTGCCAGCGCCCCCCTGGGGGGAAGCAATCAGCCCCAGCATTTT	CASAPLGGSNQPQHF
TRBV5-1	TRBD1	NA	TRBJ2-2	TGCGCCAGCAGCTTGGCTGGACAGGGCGGCCGGGAGCTGTTTTTT	CASSLAGQGGRELFF
TRBV27	TRBD2	NA	TRBJ2-7	TGTGCCAGCAGTTTGCAACTAGCGGGGGGGCCCTACGAGCAGTACTTC	CASSLQLAGGPYEQYF
TRBV9	NA	NA	TRBJ1-1	TGTGCCAGCAGCGCCCCCATAGGGGGACGGAACACTGAAGCTTTCTTT	CASSAPIGGRNTEAFF
TRBV18	NA	NA	TRBJ2-5	TGTGCCAGCTCACCTGCAGGGCAAGAGACCCAGTACTTC	CASSPAGQETQYF
TRBV5-4	NA	NA	TRBJ2-1	TGTGCCAGCAGAGGCGGAACCGCATACAATGAGCAGTTCTTC	CASRGGTAYNEQFF
TRBV19	NA	NA	TRBJ2-2	TGTGCCAGTAGCAAGCCCGGGACTGGATATCCCGGGGAGCTGTTTTTT	CASSKPGTGYPGELFF
TRBV19	NA	NA	TRBJ2-1	TGTGCCAGTAGTATAGTTAAGGGGGAGTACGCGATCTTC	CASSIVKGEYAIF
TRBV4-1	NA	NA	TRBJ1-2	TGCGCCAGCAACGGACGGTCGAGGGAAAGCTACACCTTC	CASNGRSRESYTF